This is a list of T cell receptor beta chains from one sample in a study of T cell repertoires in cytomegalovirus infection. One entry per CDR3 protein results from TCRdb running MiXCR on the reads. The table includes about 740,000 distinct CDR3 sequences, approximately 34% detected once. Sequencing was done on a sample of PBMCs. The origin of the receptors is a human donor in good health (CMV status not recorded). Some clones in this sample may be carry-over from other donors' samples. CDR3s include the opening cysteine and the closing phenylalanine or tryptophan. Fields, in order: CDR3 length, V gene, D gene, J gene, clone size, CDR3 protein, CDR3 DNA. The D gene is left open where the match is weak. Some rows mark clone size as missing; the rest say once, few, many or name a class of expanded clone.

cdr3_length: 17
v_call: TRBV7-8
d_call: TRBD2
j_call: TRBJ2-2
clone_size: NA
cdr3_aa: CASSSGLAGGGTGELFF
cdr3_nt: TGTGCCAGCAGCTCAGGACTAGCGGGAGGCGGGACCGGGGAGCTGTTTTTT

cdr3_length: 17
v_call: TRBV7-6
d_call: TRBD1
j_call: TRBJ2-3
clone_size: few
cdr3_aa: CASSEAGTGEFPDTQYF
cdr3_nt: TGTGCCAGCAGCGAAGCCGGGACAGGGGAATTCCCAGATACGCAGTATTTT

cdr3_length: 14
v_call: TRBV6-1
d_call: NA
j_call: TRBJ1-1
clone_size: few
cdr3_aa: CASRPPGENTEAFF
cdr3_nt: TGTGCCAGCAGACCTCCGGGGGAGAACACTGAAGCTTTCTTT

cdr3_length: 15
v_call: TRBV27
d_call: TRBD2
j_call: TRBJ2-3
clone_size: NA
cdr3_aa: CASRTLAGRTDTQYF
cdr3_nt: TGTGCCAGCAGAACACTAGCGGGACGCACAGATACGCAGTATTTT

cdr3_length: 14
v_call: TRBV28
d_call: NA
j_call: TRBJ2-5
clone_size: NA
cdr3_aa: CASSFRQVGETQYF
cdr3_nt: TGTGCCAGCAGTTTCAGACAGGTTGGGGAGACCCAGTACTTC

cdr3_length: 15
v_call: TRBV28
d_call: TRBD1
j_call: TRBJ2-5
clone_size: NA
cdr3_aa: CASSQRTGGRETQYF
cdr3_nt: TGTGCCAGCAGCCAAAGGACAGGGGGCCGAGAGACCCAGTACTTC

cdr3_length: 12
v_call: TRBV19
d_call: NA
j_call: TRBJ1-1
clone_size: NA
cdr3_aa: CATSVGNTEAFF
cdr3_nt: TGTGCCACGTCAGTGGGGAACACTGAAGCTTTCTTT

cdr3_length: 17
v_call: TRBV24-1
d_call: NA
j_call: TRBJ1-6
clone_size: NA
cdr3_aa: CATSDFNGRNYNSPLHF
cdr3_nt: TGTGCCACCAGTGACTTCAACGGACGGAACTATAATTCACCCCTCCACTTT

cdr3_length: 13
v_call: TRBV7-2
d_call: TRBD1
j_call: TRBJ1-2
clone_size: few
cdr3_aa: CASSPGQARGYTF
cdr3_nt: TGTGCCAGCAGCCCAGGACAGGCGCGCGGCTACACCTTC

cdr3_length: 14
v_call: TRBV7-2
d_call: TRBD2
j_call: TRBJ2-7
clone_size: many
cdr3_aa: CASSLGSAGVDKYF
cdr3_nt: TGTGCCAGCAGCTTAGGTTCGGCGGGAGTCGACAAGTACTTC

cdr3_length: 14
v_call: TRBV2
d_call: TRBD1
j_call: TRBJ2-7
clone_size: once
cdr3_aa: CASAQGAGSYEQYF
cdr3_nt: TGTGCCAGCGCACAGGGGGCCGGCAGCTACGAGCAGTACTTC

cdr3_length: 17
v_call: TRBV28
d_call: TRBD1
j_call: TRBJ2-3
clone_size: NA
cdr3_aa: CASSLWPWAGTEDTQYF
cdr3_nt: TGTGCCAGCAGTTTGTGGCCCTGGGCAGGGACAGAAGATACGCAGTATTTT

cdr3_length: 14
v_call: TRBV7-2
d_call: NA
j_call: TRBJ1-2
clone_size: many
cdr3_aa: CATGRILVHYGYTF
cdr3_nt: TGTGCCACGGGACGGATCCTAGTGCATTATGGCTACACCTTC

cdr3_length: 19
v_call: TRBV19
d_call: TRBD2
j_call: TRBJ2-1
clone_size: NA
cdr3_aa: CASRPKIGGGTSVYNEQFF
cdr3_nt: TGTGCCAGTAGGCCTAAAATTGGGGGCGGGACTAGCGTCTACAATGAGCAGTTCTTC

cdr3_length: 15
v_call: TRBV5-6
d_call: NA
j_call: TRBJ2-1
clone_size: NA
cdr3_aa: CASSLGRTVSNEQFF
cdr3_nt: TGTGCCAGCAGCTTGGGGAGGACAGTGTCGAATGAGCAGTTCTTC

cdr3_length: 13
v_call: TRBV4-1
d_call: NA
j_call: TRBJ1-5
clone_size: few
cdr3_aa: CASSHGMDQPQHF
cdr3_nt: TGCGCCAGCAGCCACGGAATGGATCAGCCCCAGCATTTT

cdr3_length: 13
v_call: TRBV7-9
d_call: TRBD1
j_call: TRBJ1-4
clone_size: few
cdr3_aa: CASSQQGAEKLFF
cdr3_nt: TGTGCCAGCAGCCAGCAGGGGGCCGAAAAACTGTTTTTT

cdr3_length: 16
v_call: TRBV19
d_call: TRBD1
j_call: TRBJ2-1
clone_size: NA
cdr3_aa: CASSNPTGWEDDEQFF
cdr3_nt: TGTGCCAGTAGTAATCCGACAGGGTGGGAAGATGATGAGCAGTTCTTC

cdr3_length: 16
v_call: TRBV6-1
d_call: NA
j_call: TRBJ2-1
clone_size: few
cdr3_aa: CASSEGAGFTYNEQFF
cdr3_nt: TGTGCCAGCAGTGAAGGAGCAGGGTTCACCTACAATGAGCAGTTCTTC

cdr3_length: 16
v_call: TRBV29-1
d_call: NA
j_call: TRBJ2-1
clone_size: NA
cdr3_aa: CSTGTHTESSYNEQFF
cdr3_nt: TGCAGCACCGGGACACATACCGAAAGCTCCTACAATGAGCAGTTTTTC

cdr3_length: 13
v_call: TRBV12-3/TRBV12-4
d_call: NA
j_call: TRBJ1-3
clone_size: few
cdr3_aa: CASTETLGNTIYF
cdr3_nt: TGTGCCAGCACCGAAACGTTAGGAAACACCATATATTTT

cdr3_length: 16
v_call: TRBV7-6
d_call: NA
j_call: TRBJ2-1
clone_size: NA
cdr3_aa: CASSRPRSRDDNEQFF
cdr3_nt: TGTGCCAGCAGCCGCCCACGGTCGCGTGACGACAATGAGCAGTTCTTC

cdr3_length: 15
v_call: TRBV5-6
d_call: NA
j_call: TRBJ2-1
clone_size: NA
cdr3_aa: CASSLDREGHNEQFF
cdr3_nt: TGTGCCAGCAGCTTGGACAGGGAAGGCCACAATGAGCAGTTCTTC

cdr3_length: 16
v_call: TRBV2
d_call: TRBD2
j_call: TRBJ2-1
clone_size: many
cdr3_aa: CASSVLAGGVYNEQFF
cdr3_nt: TGTGCCAGCAGCGTACTAGCGGGGGGGGTCTACAATGAGCAGTTCTTC

cdr3_length: 16
v_call: TRBV7-8
d_call: NA
j_call: TRBJ2-1
clone_size: NA
cdr3_aa: CASSLGGATTYNEQFF
cdr3_nt: TGTGCCAGCAGCTTAGGCGGAGCAACGACCTACAATGAGCAGTTCTTC

cdr3_length: 11
v_call: TRBV29-1
d_call: NA
j_call: TRBJ2-7
clone_size: NA
cdr3_aa: CSVRGPYEQYF
cdr3_nt: TGCAGCGTCCGTGGACCCTACGAGCAGTACTTC

cdr3_length: 13
v_call: TRBV18
d_call: NA
j_call: TRBJ1-5
clone_size: NA
cdr3_aa: CASSPGPDQPQHF
cdr3_nt: TGTGCCAGCTCACCAGGGCCGGATCAGCCCCAGCATTTT

cdr3_length: 16
v_call: TRBV6-1
d_call: TRBD1
j_call: TRBJ2-2
clone_size: many
cdr3_aa: CASSPRQGLGTGELFF
cdr3_nt: TGTGCCAGCAGCCCCAGACAGGGGTTAGGCACCGGGGAGCTGTTTTTT

cdr3_length: 16
v_call: TRBV28
d_call: NA
j_call: TRBJ1-3
clone_size: few
cdr3_aa: CASSLAAPPVRNTIYF
cdr3_nt: TGTGCCAGCAGTTTGGCGGCCCCGCCGGTGAGGAACACCATATATTTT

cdr3_length: 14
v_call: TRBV10-3
d_call: NA
j_call: TRBJ1-1
clone_size: many
cdr3_aa: CAISAGTSNTEAFF
cdr3_nt: TGTGCCATCAGCGCCGGGACATCGAACACTGAAGCTTTCTTT

cdr3_length: 14
v_call: TRBV15
d_call: TRBD1
j_call: TRBJ2-7
clone_size: NA
cdr3_aa: CATSKGTGVYEQYF
cdr3_nt: TGTGCCACCAGCAAAGGGACAGGGGTCTACGAGCAGTACTTC

cdr3_length: 14
v_call: TRBV3-1
d_call: NA
j_call: TRBJ2-5
clone_size: NA
cdr3_aa: CASSQGSIQETQYF
cdr3_nt: TGTGCCAGCAGCCAAGGTTCCATTCAAGAGACCCAGTACTTC

cdr3_length: 15
v_call: TRBV20-1
d_call: NA
j_call: TRBJ2-1
clone_size: NA
cdr3_aa: CSASWRRSSYNEQFF
cdr3_nt: TGCAGTGCTAGTTGGCGGAGGAGCTCCTACAATGAGCAGTTCTTC

cdr3_length: 17
v_call: TRBV27
d_call: NA
j_call: TRBJ2-1
clone_size: NA
cdr3_aa: CASSPQSTGRVYNEQFF
cdr3_nt: TGTGCCAGCAGTCCCCAATCGACAGGGAGGGTCTACAATGAGCAGTTCTTC

cdr3_length: 15
v_call: TRBV24-1
d_call: TRBD1
j_call: TRBJ1-4
clone_size: few
cdr3_aa: CATSDRTGTNEKLFF
cdr3_nt: TGTGCCACCAGTGACCGGACAGGGACAAATGAAAAACTGTTTTTT

cdr3_length: 15
v_call: TRBV6-1
d_call: NA
j_call: TRBJ2-1
clone_size: NA
cdr3_aa: CASSEKLGSYNEQFF
cdr3_nt: TGTGCCAGCAGTGAAAAATTAGGCTCCTACAATGAGCAGTTCTTC

cdr3_length: 13
v_call: TRBV10-3
d_call: TRBD1
j_call: TRBJ1-2
clone_size: NA
cdr3_aa: CAITADREYGYNF
cdr3_nt: TGTGCCATCACTGCCGACAGGGAGTATGGCTACAACTTC

cdr3_length: 15
v_call: TRBV4-1
d_call: NA
j_call: TRBJ1-5
clone_size: NA
cdr3_aa: CASSQVQATNQPQHF
cdr3_nt: TGCGCCAGCAGCCAAGTACAGGCGACCAATCAGCCCCAGCATTTT

cdr3_length: 12
v_call: TRBV27
d_call: NA
j_call: TRBJ2-5
clone_size: few
cdr3_aa: CARLQALETQYF
cdr3_nt: TGTGCCAGGCTTCAGGCCTTAGAGACCCAGTACTTC

cdr3_length: 16
v_call: TRBV6-6
d_call: NA
j_call: TRBJ2-1
clone_size: NA
cdr3_aa: CASSYSGKGSYNEQFF
cdr3_nt: TGTGCCAGCAGTTACTCGGGGAAAGGGTCCTACAATGAGCAGTTCTTC

cdr3_length: 16
v_call: TRBV28
d_call: NA
j_call: TRBJ2-6
clone_size: few
cdr3_aa: CASSPSGVSGANVLTF
cdr3_nt: TGTGCCAGCAGCCCTTCGGGAGTCTCTGGGGCCAACGTCCTGACTTTC

cdr3_length: 16
v_call: TRBV19
d_call: NA
j_call: TRBJ2-6
clone_size: NA
cdr3_aa: CASSIPTGSGANVLTF
cdr3_nt: TGTGCCAGTAGTATCCCGACGGGCTCTGGGGCCAACGTCCTGACTTTC

cdr3_length: 15
v_call: TRBV5-5
d_call: NA
j_call: TRBJ1-1
clone_size: NA
cdr3_aa: CASSPGRPMNTEAFF
cdr3_nt: TGTGCCAGCAGCCCGGGGAGACCCATGAACACTGAAGCTTTCTTT

cdr3_length: 15
v_call: TRBV27
d_call: TRBD1
j_call: TRBJ2-1
clone_size: few
cdr3_aa: CASSPRQGSYNEQFF
cdr3_nt: TGTGCCAGCAGTCCCCGACAGGGATCCTACAATGAGCAGTTCTTC

cdr3_length: 13
v_call: TRBV7-6
d_call: NA
j_call: TRBJ2-5
clone_size: NA
cdr3_aa: CALKHLAQETQYF
cdr3_nt: TGTGCCTTGAAACATTTAGCTCAAGAGACCCAGTACTTC

cdr3_length: 18
v_call: TRBV28
d_call: TRBD1
j_call: TRBJ1-5
clone_size: many
cdr3_aa: CASTPLGGGGEVTQPQHF
cdr3_nt: TGTGCCAGCACCCCATTAGGAGGGGGCGGGGAGGTAACCCAGCCCCAGCATTTT

cdr3_length: 19
v_call: TRBV3-1
d_call: TRBD2
j_call: TRBJ2-6
clone_size: once
cdr3_aa: CASSQESRGGGSGANVLTF
cdr3_nt: TGTGCCAGCAGCCAAGAATCTCGAGGCGGGGGCTCTGGGGCCAACGTCCTGACTTTC

cdr3_length: 15
v_call: TRBV14
d_call: NA
j_call: TRBJ1-1
clone_size: NA
cdr3_aa: CASSQVWPANTEAFF
cdr3_nt: TGTGCCAGCAGCCAAGTTTGGCCAGCAAACACTGAAGCTTTCTTT

cdr3_length: 13
v_call: TRBV6-1
d_call: NA
j_call: TRBJ2-5
clone_size: few
cdr3_aa: CASSRDTGRTQYF
cdr3_nt: TGTGCCAGCAGCCGGGACACGGGTAGAACCCAGTACTTC

cdr3_length: 16
v_call: TRBV7-6
d_call: NA
j_call: TRBJ2-3
clone_size: NA
cdr3_aa: CASSADGGFRTDTQYF
cdr3_nt: TGTGCCAGCAGCGCCGACGGGGGATTTCGCACAGATACGCAGTATTTT

cdr3_length: 15
v_call: TRBV30
d_call: TRBD1
j_call: TRBJ1-5
clone_size: NA
cdr3_aa: CAWSRDRGLHQPQHF
cdr3_nt: TGTGCCTGGAGCAGGGACAGGGGGCTTCATCAGCCCCAGCATTTT

cdr3_length: 18
v_call: TRBV20-1
d_call: NA
j_call: TRBJ2-7
clone_size: NA
cdr3_aa: CSARGVETKGINLGEQYF
cdr3_nt: TGCAGTGCTAGGGGAGTGGAAACAAAGGGGATAAACCTTGGCGAGCAGTACTTC

cdr3_length: 15
v_call: TRBV7-3
d_call: NA
j_call: TRBJ2-5
clone_size: few
cdr3_aa: CASSPQTGRGETQYF
cdr3_nt: TGTGCCAGCAGCCCTCAGACAGGACGTGGCGAGACCCAGTACTTC